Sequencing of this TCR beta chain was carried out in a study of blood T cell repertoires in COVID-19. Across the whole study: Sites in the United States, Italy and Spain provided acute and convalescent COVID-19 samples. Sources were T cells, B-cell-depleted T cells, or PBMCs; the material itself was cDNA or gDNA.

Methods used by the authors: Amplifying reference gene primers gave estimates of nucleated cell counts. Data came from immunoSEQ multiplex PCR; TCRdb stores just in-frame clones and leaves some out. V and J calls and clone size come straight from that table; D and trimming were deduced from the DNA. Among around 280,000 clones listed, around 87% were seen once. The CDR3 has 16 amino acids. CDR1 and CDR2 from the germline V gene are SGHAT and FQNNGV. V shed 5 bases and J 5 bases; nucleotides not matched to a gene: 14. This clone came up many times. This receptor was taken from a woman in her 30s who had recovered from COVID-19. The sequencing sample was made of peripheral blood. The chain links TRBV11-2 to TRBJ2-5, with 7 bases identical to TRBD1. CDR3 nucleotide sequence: TGTGCCAGCAGCGCCCAAGGGACAGCAGGCCCCGAGACCCAGTACTTC. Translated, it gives CASSAQGTAGPETQYF. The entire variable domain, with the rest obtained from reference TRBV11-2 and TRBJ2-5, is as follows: EAGVAQSPRYKIIEKRQSVAFWCNPISGHATLYWYQQILGQGPKLLIQFQNNGVVDDSQLPKDRFSAERLKGVDSTLKIQPAKLEDSAVYLCASSAQGTAGPETQYFGPGTRLLVL.